The next 26 T cell receptor beta chains were all read from a single sample in a study of blood T cells in healthy people across ages. A second about 6 to 12 cycle PCR used barcoded and J-beta primers. TCRdb re-called the 5' RACE reads with MiXCR, one entry per CDR3 protein. The sample holds about 1.1 million distinct CDR3 sequences; roughly two fifths are singletons and the top ten take 10% to 15%. Material: blood. The receptors come from a young man in good health.

The genes are TRBV12-3 or TRBV12-4 and TRBJ1-6; 8 nucleotides align to TRBD1. V lost 4 bases and J lost 9; bases outside the gene matches: 8. This CDR3 contains 15 residues. CDR3 nucleotide sequence: TGTGCCAGCAGTTCCAGGGGGCAGAGGGTTTCACCCCTCCACTTT. The encoded protein is CASSSRGQRVSPLHF.

This clonotype appeared a few times. The chain uses TRBV5-1 and TRBJ2-5; possible D gene TRBD1, 6 bases. The CDR3 has 16 amino acids. The germline gives CDR1 SGHRS, CDR2 YFSETQ. The V end was cut by 4 bases, the J end by 4 bases, with 20 bases between. The CDR3 bases are TGCGCCAGCAGCCTTGTGATCGGGACAAGTCGAGAGACCCAGTACTTC. This sequence encodes CASSLVIGTSRETQYF.

The rearrangement links TRBV6-2 or TRBV6-3 to TRBJ1-2; the D is unclear. There are 12 residues in the CDR3. V shed 8 bases and J shed 7 bases, with 14 bases lying between them. Germline CDR1 and CDR2: MNHEY and SVGEGT. In DNA, the CDR3 is TGTGCCAGCCGACATTCTGCGCGTGGCTACACCTTC. Protein: CASRHSARGYTF.

In its sample, this clonotype was seen a few times. The CDR3 DNA follows: TGTGCCACCTCAGCCCCCGGACTATCCTACGAGCAGTACTTC. Translation: CATSAPGLSYEQYF. The chain carries TRBV6-2 or TRBV6-3 and TRBJ2-4, with TRBD2 as a possible D gene (6 bases). The end of the DNA fits TRBJ2-7 better, so the J call may be wrong. Germline V gene data show CDR1 as MNHEY and CDR2 as SVGEGT. The CDR3 length is 14 residues.

A note on this clonotype: Sequence at one end of the junction differs from germline and may be a read error. The chain links TRBV20-1 to TRBJ1-6; a possible D gene is TRBD1 (6 bases). The germline gives CDR1 DFQATT, CDR2 SNEGSKA (reference sequence). The length of the CDR3 is 14 residues. The CDR3 is CSAKPGGVDEPPHF. In DNA form, the CDR3 reads TGCAGTGCCAAGCCGGGGGGCGTCGACGAACCCCCCCACTTT.

This clonotype has only a few counts. This chain links TRBV11-1 with TRBJ1-2; no reliable D call. The germline CDR1 and CDR2 sequences are SGHAT and FQDESV (reference sequence). V was trimmed by 5 bases and J by 2 bases, leaving 9 bases between them. The CDR3 sequence is 13 residues long. CDR3 sequence (DNA): TGTGCCAGCAGCCCGATGAGCAACTATGGCTACACCTTC. This codes for CASSPMSNYGYTF. Based on the CDR3 plus reference TRBV11-1 and TRBJ1-2, the full variable domain is EAEVAQSPRYKITEKSQAVAFWCDPISGHATLYWYRQILGQGPELLVQFQDESVVDDSQLPKDRFSAERLKGVDSTLKIQPAELGDSAMYLCASSPMSNYGYTFGSGTRLTVV.

The chain employs TRBV5-6 and TRBJ2-1; 11 positions match TRBD2. Trimming at V came to 0 bases and at J to 0 bases, leaving 8 bases not matched to a gene. This CDR3 comprises 19 residues. CDR1 is SGHDT, CDR2 YYEEEE, per germline. The CDR3 bases are TGTGCCAGCAGCTTGGAGGCTAGCGGGGGGCTCAGCTCCTACAATGAGCAGTTCTTC. It encodes CASSLEASGGLSSYNEQFF.

V is TRBV9 and J is TRBJ1-2; D is unresolved. Germline lookup yields CDR1 SGDLS and CDR2 YYNGEE. Trimming shortened V by 4 bases and J by 4 bases, and 14 bases separated the two germline ends. CDR3 length: 14 residues. The CDR3 protein is CASSHPPAPYGYTF. The DNA of the CDR3 is TGTGCCAGCAGCCACCCCCCAGCCCCCTATGGCTACACCTTC.

This clonotype was observed a handful of times. The chain employs TRBV25-1 and TRBJ1-1; TRBD1 agrees at 10 bases. The germline V gene encodes CDR1 MGHDK and CDR2 SYGVNS. With 6 bases clipped from V and 8 bases from J, the junction kept 6 bases outside the gene matches. The CDR3 is made up of 13 amino acids. The CDR3: CASRGLGQGEAFF. The CDR3, as DNA: TGTGCCAGCAGGGGATTGGGACAGGGGGAAGCTTTCTTT. The whole variable domain, remainder taken from reference TRBV25-1 and TRBJ1-1, is EADIYQTPRYLVIGTGKKITLECSQTMGHDKMYWYQQDPGMELHLIHYSYGVNSTEKGDLSSESTVSRIRTEHFPLTLESARPSHTSQYLCASRGLGQGEAFFGQGTRLTVV.

The chain uses TRBV27 and TRBJ2-1; D ambiguous. Germline CDR1 and CDR2: MNHEY and SMNVEV (reference sequence). The V end was cut by 3 bases, the J end by 10 bases, with 19 bases between. The CDR3 loop spans 15 amino acids. The CDR3 spells CASSLRSNPHYEQFF. DNA for the CDR3: TGTGCCAGCAGTTTGCGTTCAAACCCCCACTACGAGCAGTTCTTC.

In this sample, this clonotype turned up a few times. This sequence joins TRBV4-2 and TRBJ2-5; 9 positions match TRBD1. V lost 3 bases and J lost 2; bases outside the gene matches: 4. The CDR3 runs to 15 residues. In germline, CDR1 is LGHNA, CDR2 YNFKEQ. Here the CDR3 reads CASSQGDRDQETQYF. DNA of the CDR3: TGTGCCAGCAGCCAGGGGGACAGGGATCAAGAGACCCAGTACTTC.

The chain uses TRBV6-2 or TRBV6-3 and TRBJ2-3; 13 nucleotides align to TRBD2. Germline CDR1 reads MNHEY; CDR2 reads SVGEGT. V was clipped by 3 bases and J by 1 base; unmatched bases: 4. The CDR3 runs to 17 residues. CDR3 sequence (DNA): TGTGCCAGCAGTTATTCCGGACTAGCGGGGGGCACAGATACGCAGTATTTT. It translates to CASSYSGLAGGTDTQYF.

This clonotype has more than one count but fewer than ten. The gene calls are TRBV9 and TRBJ2-7; TRBD2 agrees at 10 bases. CDR3 length: 15 amino acids. Germline loops: CDR1 SGDLS, CDR2 YYNGEE. After removal of 4 bases from V and 1 base from J, the junction contained 5 bases not matched to a gene. This chain's CDR3 is CASSTRSGGSYEQYF. Written as DNA, the CDR3 is TGTGCCAGCAGCACCCGTAGCGGGGGGTCCTACGAGCAGTACTTC.

This clonotype has a handful of counts. The chain recombines TRBV12-3 or TRBV12-4 with TRBJ1-4; 7 bases fit TRBD1. The CDR3 totals 14 residues. The junction had 3 bases not matched to a gene; V was cut back by 5 bases and J by 3 bases. The CDR3 nucleotides are TGTGCCAGCAGTCCACAGGGGTCTAATGAAAAACTGTTTTTT. Encoded protein: CASSPQGSNEKLFF.

This clonotype was observed once. The J gene is TRBJ2-5, the V gene TRBV7-2; possible D gene TRBD1, 5 bases. This CDR3 spans 14 amino acids. The ends were cut back, 6 bases at V and 1 base at J, with 12 bases in the middle. From germline, CDR1 is SGHTA and CDR2 FQGNSA. This chain's CDR3 is CASRPDIFQETQYF. The CDR3 DNA follows: TGTGCCAGCAGGCCGGACATCTTCCAAGAGACCCAGTACTTC.

In nucleotides, the CDR3 is TGTGCCAGCAGTTACAGGACAGACTTCACAGATACGCAGTATTTT. It translates to CASSYRTDFTDTQYF. The V and J genes are TRBV12-3 or TRBV12-4 and TRBJ2-3; D perhaps matches TRBD1 (6 bases). V lost 4 bases and J lost 2, with 13 bases in between. The CDR3 runs to 15 residues.

This clonotype was detected only a few times. The chain joins TRBV5-1 to TRBJ2-1; 7 bases are a match to TRBD2. The CDR3 covers 15 residues. Unmatched junction bases numbered 5, after V lost 1 base and J lost 4 bases. Germline-derived CDR1 and CDR2 are SGHRS and YFSETQ. The CDR3 loop is CASSLTSAQYNEQFF. The CDR3 DNA follows: TGCGCCAGCAGCTTGACTAGCGCCCAATACAATGAGCAGTTCTTC. The complete variable domain, with remaining parts taken from reference TRBV5-1 and TRBJ2-1, reads KAGVTQTPRYLIKTRGQQVTLSCSPISGHRSVSWYQQTPGQGLQFLFEYFSETQRNKGNFPGRFSGRQFSNSRSEMNVSTLELGDSALYLCASSLTSAQYNEQFFGPGTRLTVL.

This clonotype was detected only a few times. The chain has TRBV27 and TRBJ1-2, with 9 bases aligning to TRBD1. Germline trimming cut 5 bases from V and 7 bases from J; bases unmatched to any gene: 8. CDR3 length: 14 amino acids. Germline CDR1 is MNHEY and CDR2 is SMNVEV (reference sequence). CDR3 amino acids: CASSTSGTGIGYTF. In DNA form, the CDR3 reads TGTGCCAGCAGTACTTCCGGGACAGGGATTGGCTACACCTTC.

This sequence joins TRBV24-1 and TRBJ2-3; the match to TRBD2 covers 9 bases. The CDR3 sequence is 19 residues long. Per the germline V gene, CDR1 is KGHDR and CDR2 is SFDVKD. With 5 bases clipped from V and 0 bases from J, the junction kept 14 bases outside the gene matches. The CDR3 DNA is TGTGCCACCAGTGTTCGGCTAGCGGGGTGGTTTCGTAGCACAGATACGCAGTATTTT. Amino acids: CATSVRLAGWFRSTDTQYF.

This clonotype was seen only once. This chain connects TRBV18 to TRBJ2-3, with 7 bases lining up with TRBD2. Germline CDR1 is KGHSH and CDR2 is LQKENI. This CDR3 has 16 amino acids. V shed 0 bases and J 1 base; nucleotides not matched to a gene: 4. CDR3 bases: TGTGCCAGCTCACCACCAGGACGGGGGGGCACAGATACGCAGTATTTT. It codes for CASSPPGRGGTDTQYF.

This clonotype was observed a handful of times. The chain links TRBV5-5 to TRBJ1-5; tentatively, D is TRBD1 (6 bases). Germline CDR1 SGHKS, CDR2 YYEKEE (reference sequence). V lost 4 bases and J lost 2, with 16 bases in between. The CDR3 is 16 residues long. The CDR3 spells CASSMQTGEGNQPQHF. In DNA, the CDR3 is TGTGCCAGCAGCATGCAGACAGGAGAGGGCAATCAGCCCCAGCATTTT.

The V call is TRBV5-1, the J call TRBJ1-4; 7 positions agree with TRBD1. The CDR3 contains 16 residues. Germline V gene data show CDR1 as SGHRS and CDR2 as YFSETQ. V gave up 1 base and J gave up 2 bases; unmatched junction bases: 5. The DNA for the CDR3 is TGCGCCAGCAGCTTGTTGGGACAGTCTACTAATGAAAAACTGTTTTTT. Amino acid sequence: CASSLLGQSTNEKLFF. Based on the CDR3 plus reference TRBV5-1 and TRBJ1-4, the full variable domain is KAGVTQTPRYLIKTRGQQVTLSCSPISGHRSVSWYQQTPGQGLQFLFEYFSETQRNKGNFPGRFSGRQFSNSRSEMNVSTLELGDSALYLCASSLLGQSTNEKLFFGSGTQLSVL.

This chain joins TRBV12-3 or TRBV12-4 and TRBJ1-4; 11 nucleotides line up with TRBD1. Trimming at V came to 8 bases and at J to 7 bases, leaving 6 bases not matched to a gene. The CDR3 has 14 amino acids. CDR3: CASGRTGGFEKLFF. CDR3 bases: TGTGCCAGCGGCAGGACAGGGGGCTTTGAAAAACTGTTTTTT.

In this sample, this clonotype turned up a few times. The chain links TRBV4-2 to TRBJ2-7; D remains ambiguous. Germline CDR1 and CDR2: LGHNA and YNFKEQ. The CDR3 is 12 amino acids. Trimming stripped 0 bases from V and 6 bases from J, with 6 bases between. The CDR3 is CASSQDLVEQYF. The CDR3 nucleotides read TGTGCCAGCAGCCAAGATCTGGTCGAGCAGTACTTC.

The V call is TRBV7-8, the J call TRBJ2-5; weak D call: TRBD1 (6 bases). The CDR3 is 15 residues long. V was shortened by 3 bases and J by 2 bases, with 13 bases between the two germline ends. Per germline, CDR1 SGHVS and CDR2 FQNEAQ. The DNA for the CDR3 is TGTGCCAGCAGCTTGGGGTACAGGGTTCAAGAGACCCAGTACTTC. Encoded protein: CASSLGYRVQETQYF.

This clonotype occurred a few times. CDR3 DNA sequence: TGTGCCAGCAGACAAGTAGGGAGCTCCTATAATTCACCCCTCCACTTT. This gives the protein CASRQVGSSYNSPLHF. The rearrangement uses TRBV7-2 and TRBJ1-6, with D uncertain. CDR1 SGHTA and CDR2 FQGNSA come from the germline V gene. The V and J ends lost 6 bases and 0 bases respectively, with 12 bases between them. The CDR3 covers 16 residues.